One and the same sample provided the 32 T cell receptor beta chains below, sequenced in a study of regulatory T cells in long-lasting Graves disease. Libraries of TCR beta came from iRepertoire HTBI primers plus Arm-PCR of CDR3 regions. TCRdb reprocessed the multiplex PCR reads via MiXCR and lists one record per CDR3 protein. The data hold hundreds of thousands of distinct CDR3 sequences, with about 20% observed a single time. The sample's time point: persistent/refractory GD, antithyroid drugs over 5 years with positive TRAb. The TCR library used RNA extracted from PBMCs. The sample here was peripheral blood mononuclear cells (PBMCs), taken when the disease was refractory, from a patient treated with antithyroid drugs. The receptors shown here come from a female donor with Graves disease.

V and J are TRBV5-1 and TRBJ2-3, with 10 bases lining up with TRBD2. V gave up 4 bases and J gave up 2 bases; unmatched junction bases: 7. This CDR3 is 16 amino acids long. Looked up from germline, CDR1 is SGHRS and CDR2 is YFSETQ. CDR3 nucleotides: TGCGCCAGCAGCCCAGGAGCGGGAGGGCTCACAGATACGCAGTATTTT. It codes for CASSPGAGGLTDTQYF.

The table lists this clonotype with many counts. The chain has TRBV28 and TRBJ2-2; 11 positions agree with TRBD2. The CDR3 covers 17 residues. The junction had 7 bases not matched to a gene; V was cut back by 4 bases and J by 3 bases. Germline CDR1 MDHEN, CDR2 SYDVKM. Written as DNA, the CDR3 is TGTGCCAGCAGTTCCTCGACTAGCGGGATCGACACCGGGGAGCTGTTTTTT. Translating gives CASSSSTSGIDTGELFF.

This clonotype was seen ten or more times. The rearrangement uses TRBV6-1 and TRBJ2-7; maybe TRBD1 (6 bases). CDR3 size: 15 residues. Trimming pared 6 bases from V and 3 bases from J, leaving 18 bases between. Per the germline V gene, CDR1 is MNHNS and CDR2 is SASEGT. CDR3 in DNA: TGTGCCAGCAGCCCAACAACAGGGATGCACTACGAGCAGTACTTC. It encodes CASSPTTGMHYEQYF.

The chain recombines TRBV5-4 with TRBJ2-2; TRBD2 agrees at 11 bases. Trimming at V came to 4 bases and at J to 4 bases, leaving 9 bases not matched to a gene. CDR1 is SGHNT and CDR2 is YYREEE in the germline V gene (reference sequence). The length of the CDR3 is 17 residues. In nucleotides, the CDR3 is TGTGCCAGCAGCCCGGAACTAGCGGGAGCGCTCACCGGGGAGCTGTTTTTT. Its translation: CASSPELAGALTGELFF.

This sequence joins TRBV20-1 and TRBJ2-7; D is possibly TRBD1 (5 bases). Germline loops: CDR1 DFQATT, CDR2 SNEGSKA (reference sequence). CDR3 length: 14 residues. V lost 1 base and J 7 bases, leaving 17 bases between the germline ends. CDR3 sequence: CSARGNAPAGEQYF. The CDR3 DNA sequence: TGCAGTGCTAGAGGGAACGCTCCAGCAGGGGAGCAGTACTTC.

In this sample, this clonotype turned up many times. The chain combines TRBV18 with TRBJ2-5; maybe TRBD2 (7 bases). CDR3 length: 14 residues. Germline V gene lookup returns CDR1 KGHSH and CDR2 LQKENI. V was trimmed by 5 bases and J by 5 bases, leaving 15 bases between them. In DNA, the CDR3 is TGTGCCAGCTCATCCAACGGGGGGCGTGAGACCCAGTACTTC. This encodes CASSSNGGRETQYF.

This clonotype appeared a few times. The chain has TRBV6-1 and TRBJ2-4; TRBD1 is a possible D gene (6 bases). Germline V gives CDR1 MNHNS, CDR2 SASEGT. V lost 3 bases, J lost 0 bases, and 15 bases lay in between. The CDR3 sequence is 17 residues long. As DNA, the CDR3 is TGTGCCAGCAGTGATGTGACAGGAAAGCTAGCCAAAAACATTCAGTACTTC. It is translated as CASSDVTGKLAKNIQYF.

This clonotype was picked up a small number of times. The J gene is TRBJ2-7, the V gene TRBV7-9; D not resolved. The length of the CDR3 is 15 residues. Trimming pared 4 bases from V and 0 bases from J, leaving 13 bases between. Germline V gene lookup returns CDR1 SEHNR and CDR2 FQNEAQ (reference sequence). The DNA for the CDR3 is TGTGCCAGCAGCTCCGAAGTTACCGACTCCTACGAGCAGTACTTC. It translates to CASSSEVTDSYEQYF.

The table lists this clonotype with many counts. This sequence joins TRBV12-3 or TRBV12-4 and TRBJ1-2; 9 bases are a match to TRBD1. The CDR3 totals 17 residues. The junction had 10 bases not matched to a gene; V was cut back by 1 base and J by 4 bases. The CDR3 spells CASSLGLQGQGTYGYTF. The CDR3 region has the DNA TGTGCCAGCAGTTTAGGTCTTCAGGGACAGGGAACCTATGGCTACACCTTC.

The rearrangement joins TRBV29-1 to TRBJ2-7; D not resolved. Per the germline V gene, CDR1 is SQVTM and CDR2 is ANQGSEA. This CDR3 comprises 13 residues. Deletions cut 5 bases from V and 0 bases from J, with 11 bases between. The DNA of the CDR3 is TGCAGCGTTAGGTTTCGGAGCTCCTACGAGCAGTACTTC. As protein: CSVRFRSSYEQYF.

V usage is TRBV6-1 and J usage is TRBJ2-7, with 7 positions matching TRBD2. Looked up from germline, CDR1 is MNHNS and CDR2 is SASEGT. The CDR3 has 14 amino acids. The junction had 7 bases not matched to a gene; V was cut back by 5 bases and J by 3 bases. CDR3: CASSRTSNIYEQYF. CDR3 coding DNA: TGTGCCAGCAGTCGGACTAGTAATATCTACGAGCAGTACTTC.

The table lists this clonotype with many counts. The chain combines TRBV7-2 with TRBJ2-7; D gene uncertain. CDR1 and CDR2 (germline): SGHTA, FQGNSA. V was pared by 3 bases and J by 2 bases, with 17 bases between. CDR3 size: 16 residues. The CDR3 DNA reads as TGTGCCAGCAGCTTTGGTCCGGCTTCTTTCACCTACGAGCAGTACTTC. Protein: CASSFGPASFTYEQYF.

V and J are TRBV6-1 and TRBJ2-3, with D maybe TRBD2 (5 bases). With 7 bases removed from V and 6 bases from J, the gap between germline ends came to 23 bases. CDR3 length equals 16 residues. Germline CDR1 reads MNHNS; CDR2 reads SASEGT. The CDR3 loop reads CASTHPPGSLGDTQYF. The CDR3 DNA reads TGTGCCAGCACCCATCCCCCGGGCTCACTAGGGGATACGCAGTATTTT.

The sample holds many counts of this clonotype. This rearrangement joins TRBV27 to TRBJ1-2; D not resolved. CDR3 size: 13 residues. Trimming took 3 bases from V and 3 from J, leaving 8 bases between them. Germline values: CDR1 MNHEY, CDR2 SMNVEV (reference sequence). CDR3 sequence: CASSFSRDYGYTF. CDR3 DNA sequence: TGTGCCAGCAGTTTTAGTCGGGACTATGGCTACACCTTC.

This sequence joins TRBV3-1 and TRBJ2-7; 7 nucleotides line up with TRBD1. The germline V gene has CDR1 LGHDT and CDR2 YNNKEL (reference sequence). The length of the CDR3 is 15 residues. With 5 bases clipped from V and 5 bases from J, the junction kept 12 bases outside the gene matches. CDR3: CASSSRQGYMDEQYF. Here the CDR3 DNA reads TGTGCCAGCAGCTCTAGACAGGGATATATGGACGAGCAGTACTTC.

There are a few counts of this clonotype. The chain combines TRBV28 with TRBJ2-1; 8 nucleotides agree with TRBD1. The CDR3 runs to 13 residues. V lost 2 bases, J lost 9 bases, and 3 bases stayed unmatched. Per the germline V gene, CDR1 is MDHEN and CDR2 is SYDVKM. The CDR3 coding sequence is TGTGCCAGCAGTTTACTGGGACAGGTTGAGCAGTTCTTC. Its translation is CASSLLGQVEQFF.

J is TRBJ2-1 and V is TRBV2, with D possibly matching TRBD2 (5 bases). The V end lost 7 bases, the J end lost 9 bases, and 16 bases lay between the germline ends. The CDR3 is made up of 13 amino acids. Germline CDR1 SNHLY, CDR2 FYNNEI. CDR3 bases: TGTGCCAGCATAGAGAGGGTTGGAGGTGAGCAGTTCTTC. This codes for CASIERVGGEQFF.

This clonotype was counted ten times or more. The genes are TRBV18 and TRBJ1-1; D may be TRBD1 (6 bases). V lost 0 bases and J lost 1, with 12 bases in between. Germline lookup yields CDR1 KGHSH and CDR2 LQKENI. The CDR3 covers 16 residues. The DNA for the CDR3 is TGTGCCAGCTCACCACCGTCCAGGGGATCGAACACTGAAGCTTTCTTT. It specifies CASSPPSRGSNTEAFF.

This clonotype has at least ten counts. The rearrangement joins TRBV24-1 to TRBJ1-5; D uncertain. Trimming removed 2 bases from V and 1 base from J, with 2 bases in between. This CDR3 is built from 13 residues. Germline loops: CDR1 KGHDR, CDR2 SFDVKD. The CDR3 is CATSDWSNQPQHF. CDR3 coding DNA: TGTGCCACCAGTGATTGGAGCAATCAGCCCCAGCATTTT.

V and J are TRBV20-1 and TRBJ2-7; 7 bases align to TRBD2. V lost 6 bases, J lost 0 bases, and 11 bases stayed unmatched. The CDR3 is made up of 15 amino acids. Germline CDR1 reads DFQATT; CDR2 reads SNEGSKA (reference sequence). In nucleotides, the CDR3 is TGCAGTGCCCCGTTGGCGGGAGCCAACTCCTACGAGCAGTACTTC. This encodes CSAPLAGANSYEQYF.

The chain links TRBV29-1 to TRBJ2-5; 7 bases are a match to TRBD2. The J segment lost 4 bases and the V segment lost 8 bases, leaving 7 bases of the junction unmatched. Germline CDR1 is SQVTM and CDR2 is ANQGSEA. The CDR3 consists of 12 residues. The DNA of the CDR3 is TGCAGCTACGGGAGGTCTGCAGAGACCCAGTACTTC. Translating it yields CSYGRSAETQYF.

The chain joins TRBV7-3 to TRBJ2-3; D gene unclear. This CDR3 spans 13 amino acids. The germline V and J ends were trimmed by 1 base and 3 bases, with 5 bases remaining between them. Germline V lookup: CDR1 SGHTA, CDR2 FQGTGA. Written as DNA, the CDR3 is TGTGCCAGCAGCTTAAACCCAACAGATACGCAGTATTTT. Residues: CASSLNPTDTQYF. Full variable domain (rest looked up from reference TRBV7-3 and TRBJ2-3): GAGVSQTPSNKVTEKGKYVELRCDPISGHTALYWYRQSLGQGPEFLIYFQGTGAADDSGLPNDRFFAVRPEGSVSTLKIQRTERGDSAVYLCASSLNPTDTQYFGPGTRLTVL.

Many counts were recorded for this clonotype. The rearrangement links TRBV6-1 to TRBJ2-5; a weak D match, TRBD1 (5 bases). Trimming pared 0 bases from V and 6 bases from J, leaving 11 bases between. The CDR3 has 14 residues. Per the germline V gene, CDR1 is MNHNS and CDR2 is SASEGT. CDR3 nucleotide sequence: TGTGCCAGCAGTGAAGCGCAGGGCAAGAAGACCCAGTACTTC. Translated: CASSEAQGKKTQYF.

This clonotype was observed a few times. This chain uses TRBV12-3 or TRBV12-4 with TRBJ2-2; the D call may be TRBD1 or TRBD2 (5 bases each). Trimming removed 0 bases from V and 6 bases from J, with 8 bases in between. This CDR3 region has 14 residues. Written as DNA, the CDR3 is TGTGCCAGCAGTTTAGCGACGGGACCCGGGGAGCTGTTTTTT. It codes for CASSLATGPGELFF.

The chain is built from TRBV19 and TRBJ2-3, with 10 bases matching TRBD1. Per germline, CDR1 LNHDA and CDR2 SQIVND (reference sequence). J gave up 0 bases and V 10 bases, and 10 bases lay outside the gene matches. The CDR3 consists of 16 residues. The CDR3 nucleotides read TGTGCCACCGGGACAGGGGACTGGGGTAGCACAGATACGCAGTATTTT. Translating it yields CATGTGDWGSTDTQYF. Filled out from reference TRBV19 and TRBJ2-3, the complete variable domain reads DGGITQSPKYLFRKEGQNVTLSCEQNLNHDAMYWYRQDPGQGLRLIYYSQIVNDFQKGDIAEGYSVSREKKESFPLTVTSAQKNPTAFYLCATGTGDWGSTDTQYFGPGTRLTVL.

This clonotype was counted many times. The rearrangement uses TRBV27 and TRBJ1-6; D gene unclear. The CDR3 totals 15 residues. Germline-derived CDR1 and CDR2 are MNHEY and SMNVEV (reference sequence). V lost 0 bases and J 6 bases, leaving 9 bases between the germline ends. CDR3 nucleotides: TGTGCCAGCAGTTTATCAAGTGACGCTAATTCACCCCTCCACTTT. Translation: CASSLSSDANSPLHF.

The CDR3 is CASSELWPEYEQYF. The CDR3 DNA follows: TGTGCCAGCAGTGAATTGTGGCCAGAATACGAGCAGTACTTC. This chain links TRBV25-1 with TRBJ2-7; D gene unclear. V was shortened by 1 base and J by 4 bases, with 11 bases between the two germline ends. CDR1 and CDR2 (germline): MGHDK, SYGVNS. This CDR3 region has 14 residues.

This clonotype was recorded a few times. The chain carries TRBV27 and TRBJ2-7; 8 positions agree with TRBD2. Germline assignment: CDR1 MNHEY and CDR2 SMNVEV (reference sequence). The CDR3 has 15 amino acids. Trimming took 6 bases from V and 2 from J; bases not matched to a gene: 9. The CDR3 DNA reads TGTGCCAGCAGATTTAGGCTAGCGGGTACCTACGAGCAGTACTTC. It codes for CASRFRLAGTYEQYF.

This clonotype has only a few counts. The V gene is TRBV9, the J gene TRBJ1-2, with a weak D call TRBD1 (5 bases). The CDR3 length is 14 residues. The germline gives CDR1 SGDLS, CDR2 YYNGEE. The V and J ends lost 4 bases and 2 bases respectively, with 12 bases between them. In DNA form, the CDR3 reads TGTGCCAGCAGCCCCCTAAGGGGCAACTATGGCTACACCTTC. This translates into CASSPLRGNYGYTF.

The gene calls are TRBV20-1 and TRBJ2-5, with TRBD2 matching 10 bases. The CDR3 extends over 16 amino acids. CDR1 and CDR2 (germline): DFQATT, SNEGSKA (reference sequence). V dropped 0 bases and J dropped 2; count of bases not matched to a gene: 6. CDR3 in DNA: TGCAGTGCTAGAGACCCGACTAGCGGGTCGCAAGAGACCCAGTACTTC. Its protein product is CSARDPTSGSQETQYF.

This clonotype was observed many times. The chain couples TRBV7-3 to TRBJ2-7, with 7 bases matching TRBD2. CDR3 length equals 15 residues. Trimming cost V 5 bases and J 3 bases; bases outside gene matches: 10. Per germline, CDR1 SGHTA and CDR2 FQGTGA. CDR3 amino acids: CASSPLGGSRYEQYF. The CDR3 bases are TGTGCCAGCAGCCCCCTCGGGGGGTCGCGCTACGAGCAGTACTTC.

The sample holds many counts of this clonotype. For the CDR3, the DNA is TGTGCCTGGAGTGCAGGGGGGGAGCAGTACTTC. Translation: CAWSAGGEQYF. This chain uses TRBV30 with TRBJ2-7, with D possibly matching TRBD1 (7 bases). Trimming took off 1 base at V and 7 bases at J, with 8 bases between the two ends. The CDR3 runs to 11 residues. Per germline, CDR1 GTSNPN and CDR2 SVGIG (reference sequence).